Presented here are 16 T cell receptor beta chains from one specimen sequenced in a study of T cells after posttransplantation cyclophosphamide. Methotrexate plus calcineurin inhibitor accompanied controls' myeloablative marrow transplants; sampling was 1 year later. TCRdb's table, derived via immunoSEQ multiplex PCR, lists solely in-frame clones and lacks some. Of over 20,000 clones listed, around 85% are singletons. The input for sequencing was PBMCs, taken approximately 360 days after allogeneic stem cell transplant with calcineurin inhibitor and methotrexate. All receptors come from a female patient younger than 45 who received an allogeneic stem cell transplant from an unrelated donor, was CMV-positive, and had acute and chronic GVHD. Some T cells may be transferred from the graft donor.

This chain links TRBV6-5 with TRBJ1-2, with D maybe TRBD1 (6 bases). In germline, CDR1 is MNHEY, CDR2 SVGAGI. The CDR3 extends over 12 amino acids. V lost 7 bases, J lost 8 bases, and 14 bases lay in between. CDR3 nucleotide sequence: TGTGCCAGCATTGCTACAGGGCGCGGCTACACCTTC. It codes for CASIATGRGYTF.

The rearrangement uses TRBV9 and TRBJ1-3; D unclear. The CDR3 covers 18 residues. Germline CDR1 reads SGDLS; CDR2 reads YYNGEE. Trimming took 0 bases from V and 3 from J, leaving 19 bases between them. CDR3 amino acids: CASSVATGEALGGNTIYF. The CDR3, as DNA: TGTGCCAGCAGCGTAGCTACTGGGGAGGCTTTGGGTGGAAACACCATATATTTT.

The V gene is TRBV19, the J gene TRBJ2-3, with a tentative D call TRBD2 (6 bases). The CDR3 is 12 residues long. V was shortened by 8 bases and J by 2 bases, with 8 bases between the two germline ends. CDR1 is LNHDA, CDR2 SQIVND, per germline (reference sequence). In nucleotides, the CDR3 is TGTGCCAGTCGGGAGACCACAGATACGCAGTATTTT. This codes for CASRETTDTQYF.

The V call is TRBV6-1, the J call TRBJ2-3, with no clear D. The V and J ends lost 3 bases and 0 bases respectively, with 13 bases between them. The germline V gene has CDR1 MNHNS and CDR2 SASEGT. The CDR3 has 16 residues. DNA of the CDR3: TGTGCCAGCAGTGAGAGCTGGCGGTCTAGCACAGATACGCAGTATTTT. This codes for CASSESWRSSTDTQYF.

The rearrangement uses TRBV7-3 and TRBJ2-2; TRBD2 matches 8 bases. V lost 2 bases to trimming and J lost 5 bases; unmatched junction nucleotides: 4. CDR3 size: 15 residues. CDR1 is SGHTA and CDR2 is FQGTGA in the germline V gene. The CDR3 DNA reads TGTGCCAGCAGCTTATCCGGGACTAGTACCGGGGAGCTGTTTTTT. It yields the protein CASSLSGTSTGELFF.

In its sample, this clone was seen once. The chain is built from TRBV29-1 and TRBJ2-3; 9 bases are a match to TRBD1. The CDR3 contains 14 residues. Trimming at V came to 1 base and at J to 2 bases, leaving 1 base not matched to a gene. CDR1 is SQVTM and CDR2 is ANQGSEA in the germline V gene. CDR3 amino acids: CSVEGDRVTDTQYF. CDR3 bases: TGCAGCGTTGAAGGGGACAGGGTCACAGATACGCAGTATTTT.

The rearrangement uses TRBV6-6 and TRBJ2-3; perhaps TRBD1 as D (5 bases). With 2 bases removed from V and 3 bases from J, the gap between germline ends came to 12 bases. The CDR3 sequence is 15 residues long. The V gene's germline CDR1 is MNHNY and CDR2 SVGAGI (reference sequence). Here the CDR3 reads CASSYQGWDTDTQYF. Written as DNA, the CDR3 is TGTGCCAGCAGTTACCAGGGATGGGATACAGATACGCAGTATTTT.

The V gene is TRBV15, the J gene TRBJ1-5; no clear D gene. This CDR3 spans 17 amino acids. Germline V gene lookup returns CDR1 LNHNV and CDR2 YYDKDF (reference sequence). With 0 bases removed from V and 2 bases from J, the gap between germline ends came to 14 bases. The CDR3 here is CATSRDSAGSGNQPQHF. The CDR3 region has the DNA TGTGCCACCAGCAGAGATTCCGCCGGGTCTGGCAATCAGCCCCAGCATTTT.

J is TRBJ1-1 and V is TRBV6-5; a possible D gene is TRBD1 (6 bases). V lost 0 bases, J lost 8 bases, and 16 bases lay in between. Germline values: CDR1 MNHEY, CDR2 SVGAGI. The CDR3 has 15 residues. The CDR3 nucleotides read TGTGCCAGCAGTTACTCGAAAGGGACAAGAGGGGAAGCTTTCTTT. As protein: CASSYSKGTRGEAFF.

Remarks on this clone: At one end, the junction sequence differs from germline, possibly due to a read error. The rearrangement uses TRBV7-7 and TRBJ1-1; 7 nucleotides match TRBD1. The CDR3 loop spans 13 amino acids. CDR1 is SSHAT and CDR2 is FNYEAQ in the germline V gene (reference sequence). CDR3 DNA: TGTGCTAGCAGCTTAGACAGGGACACTGAAGCTTTCTTT. Protein: CASSLDRDTEAFF.

The sample holds one count of this clone. The chain has TRBV30 and TRBJ1-2; D may be TRBD1 (5 bases). Per germline, CDR1 GTSNPN and CDR2 SVGIG (reference sequence). The V end lost 3 bases, the J end lost 8 bases, and 19 bases lay between the germline ends. CDR3 length: 14 residues. The CDR3 DNA is TGTGCCTGGAGACAGGACGGTGTTCTCGGAGGCTACACCTTC. Translated: CAWRQDGVLGGYTF.

This clone appeared once. The chain couples TRBV6-6 to TRBJ1-2; unclear D gene. The CDR3 runs to 12 residues. The V and J ends lost 2 bases and 7 bases respectively, with 8 bases between them. Per the germline V gene, CDR1 is MNHNY and CDR2 is SVGAGI (reference sequence). This chain's CDR3 is CASSYGEGGYTF. The CDR3 region has the DNA TGTGCCAGCAGTTACGGGGAGGGTGGCTACACCTTC.

The chain links TRBV29-1 to TRBJ2-7; D perhaps matches TRBD1 (7 bases). Between the trimmed V and J ends, which lost 7 bases and 2 bases, there was a span of 18 bases. CDR1 SQVTM and CDR2 ANQGSEA come from the germline V gene. This CDR3 comprises 14 residues. The CDR3 protein is CSASGGLLAYEQYF. Here the CDR3 DNA reads TGCAGCGCCTCAGGGGGGCTGTTGGCCTACGAGCAGTACTTC.

The V and J genes are TRBV27 and TRBJ2-7, with 7 bases fitting TRBD2. Germline lookup yields CDR1 MNHEY and CDR2 SMNVEV (reference sequence). This CDR3 contains 15 residues. Losses at the gene ends were 1 base for V and 2 bases for J; bases not matched to a gene: 5. CDR3 DNA sequence: TGTGCCAGCAGTTTATATCCTAGCGGTGCCTACGAGCAGTACTTC. Translation gives CASSLYPSGAYEQYF.

This chain uses TRBV5-1 with TRBJ1-3; the D gene is possibly TRBD1 (5 bases). Trimming stripped 0 bases from V and 4 bases from J, with 11 bases between. The CDR3 covers 15 residues. Germline CDR1 is SGHRS and CDR2 is YFSETQ. DNA of the CDR3: TGCGCCAGCAGCTTGGGCCCTGGGGCCGGAAACACCATATATTTT. Its protein product is CASSLGPGAGNTIYF.

The chain recombines TRBV15 with TRBJ1-5; weak D call: TRBD1 (5 bases). CDR1 is LNHNV and CDR2 is YYDKDF in the germline V gene (reference sequence). This CDR3 is built from 14 residues. V gave up 6 bases and J gave up 4 bases, with 13 bases separating them. The CDR3 region is CATSGGGSNQPQHF. The CDR3 DNA follows: TGTGCCACCAGTGGGGGGGGGTCTAATCAGCCCCAGCATTTT. Based on the CDR3 plus reference TRBV15 and TRBJ1-5, the full variable domain is DAMVIQNPRYQVTQFGKPVTLSCSQTLNHNVMYWYQQKSSQAPKLLFHYYDKDFNNEADTPDNFQSRRPNTSFCFLDIRSPGLGDTAMYLCATSGGGSNQPQHFGDGTRLSIL.